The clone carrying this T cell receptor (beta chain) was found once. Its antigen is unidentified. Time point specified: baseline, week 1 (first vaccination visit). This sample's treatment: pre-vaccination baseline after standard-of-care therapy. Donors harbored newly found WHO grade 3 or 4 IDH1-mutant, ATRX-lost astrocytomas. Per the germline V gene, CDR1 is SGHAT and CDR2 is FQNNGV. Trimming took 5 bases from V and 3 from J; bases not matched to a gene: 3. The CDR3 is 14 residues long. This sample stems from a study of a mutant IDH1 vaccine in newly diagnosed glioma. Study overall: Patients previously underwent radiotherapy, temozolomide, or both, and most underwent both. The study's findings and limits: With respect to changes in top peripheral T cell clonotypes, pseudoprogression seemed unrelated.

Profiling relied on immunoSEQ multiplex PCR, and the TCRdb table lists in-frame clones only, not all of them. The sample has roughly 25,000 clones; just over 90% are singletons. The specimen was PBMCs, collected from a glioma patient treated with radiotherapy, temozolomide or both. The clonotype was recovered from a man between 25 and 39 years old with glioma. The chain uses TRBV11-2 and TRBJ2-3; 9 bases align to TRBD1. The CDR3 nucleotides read TGTGCCAGCAGCCGGGGACAGGGAACAGATACGCAGTATTTT. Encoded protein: CASSRGQGTDTQYF.